The entry below describes one T cell receptor beta chain. These data belong to a study of blood T cell repertoires in COVID-19. On the study more broadly: COVID-19 samples from acute and convalescent phases originated in the United States, Italy and Spain. Nucleic acid was either cDNA or gDNA, and it came from T cells, B-cell-depleted T cells, or PBMCs.

In the study's own analysis: Amplifying reference gene primers gave estimates of nucleated cell counts. Profiled with immunoSEQ multiplex PCR; TCRdb holds only in-frame clones, not every one. The V and J calls and clone size come from that table; D and trimming were worked out from the DNA. The sample carries under 80,000 clones, approximately 86% recorded once. The CDR3 consists of 16 residues. V gave up 4 bases and J gave up 2 bases, with 12 bases separating them. Germline V gene data show CDR1 as LGHNA and CDR2 as YSLEER. Input material: peripheral blood. V usage is TRBV4-3 and J usage is TRBJ1-6, with D unresolved. The clonotype comes from a human donor in a cohort sampled during active COVID-19. The CDR3 nucleotides read TGCGCCAGCAGCCCATCCTACGGTACCTATAATTCACCCCTCCACTTT. Its translation: CASSPSYGTYNSPLHF.